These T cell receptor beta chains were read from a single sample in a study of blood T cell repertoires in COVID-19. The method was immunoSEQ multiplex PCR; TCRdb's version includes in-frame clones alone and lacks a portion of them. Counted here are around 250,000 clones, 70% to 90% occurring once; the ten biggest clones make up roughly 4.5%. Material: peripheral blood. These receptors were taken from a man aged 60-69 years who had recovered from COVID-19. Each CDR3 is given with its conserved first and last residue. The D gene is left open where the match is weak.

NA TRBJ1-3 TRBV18 CASSPFVRETGNTIYF
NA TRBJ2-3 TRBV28 CASGKWQGGADTQYF
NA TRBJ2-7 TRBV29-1 CSVSGLNEQYF
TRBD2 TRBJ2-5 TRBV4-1 CASSQVASGRARETQYF
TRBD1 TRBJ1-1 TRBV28 CASPGSGQGVYTEAFF
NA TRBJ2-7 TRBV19 CASSLPGAYEQYF
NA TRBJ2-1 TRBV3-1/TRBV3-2 CASSQGPTGPYYNEQFF
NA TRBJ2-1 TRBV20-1 CSASPVYNEQFF
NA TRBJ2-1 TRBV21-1 CASSFAGVQALEPLYNEQFF
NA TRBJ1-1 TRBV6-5 CASSSDRRGGEKAFF
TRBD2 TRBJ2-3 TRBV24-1 CATSAASGSVGADTQYF
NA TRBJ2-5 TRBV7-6 CASSSQGPGTQYF
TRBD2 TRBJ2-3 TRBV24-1 CATRVSGTSGFNTQYF
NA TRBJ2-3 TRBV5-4 CASSFTGHTRDTQYF
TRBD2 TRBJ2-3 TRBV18 CASSPLILAGSTDTQYF
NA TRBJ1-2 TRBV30 CAWSLRVGGGYTF
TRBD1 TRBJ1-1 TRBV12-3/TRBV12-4 CASSLKGQLEAFF
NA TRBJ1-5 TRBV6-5 CASVPYSNQPQHF
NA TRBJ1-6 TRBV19 CASSMLAESSYNSPLHF
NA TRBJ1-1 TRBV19 CASSLTAGALNTEAFF
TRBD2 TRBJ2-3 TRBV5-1 CASSLPSGGLDTQYF
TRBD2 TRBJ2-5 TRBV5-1 CASSPGLADGTQYF
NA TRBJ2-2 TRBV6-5 CASSPNYTLTGELFF
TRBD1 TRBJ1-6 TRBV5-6 CASSPRTGGNSPLHF
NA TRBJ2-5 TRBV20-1 CSGGERETQYF
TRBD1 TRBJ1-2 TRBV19 CASSADRVDYGYTF
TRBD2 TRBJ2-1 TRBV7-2 CASSLARTSGGDEQFF
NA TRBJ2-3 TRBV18 CASSPSAGRTTDTQYF